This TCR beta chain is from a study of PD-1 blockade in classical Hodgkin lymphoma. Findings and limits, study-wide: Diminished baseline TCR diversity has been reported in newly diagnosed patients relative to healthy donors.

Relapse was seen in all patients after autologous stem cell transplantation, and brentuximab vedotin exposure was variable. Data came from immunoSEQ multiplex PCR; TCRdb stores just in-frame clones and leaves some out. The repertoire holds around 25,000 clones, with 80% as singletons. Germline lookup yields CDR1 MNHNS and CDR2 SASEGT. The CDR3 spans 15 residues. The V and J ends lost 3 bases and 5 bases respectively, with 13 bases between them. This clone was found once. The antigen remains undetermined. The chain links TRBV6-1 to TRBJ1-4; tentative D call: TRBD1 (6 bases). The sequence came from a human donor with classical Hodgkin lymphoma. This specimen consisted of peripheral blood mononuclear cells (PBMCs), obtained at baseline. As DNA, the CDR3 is TGTGCCAGCAGTGACCTACAGGGAGTAAATGAAAAACTGTTTTTT. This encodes CASSDLQGVNEKLFF.